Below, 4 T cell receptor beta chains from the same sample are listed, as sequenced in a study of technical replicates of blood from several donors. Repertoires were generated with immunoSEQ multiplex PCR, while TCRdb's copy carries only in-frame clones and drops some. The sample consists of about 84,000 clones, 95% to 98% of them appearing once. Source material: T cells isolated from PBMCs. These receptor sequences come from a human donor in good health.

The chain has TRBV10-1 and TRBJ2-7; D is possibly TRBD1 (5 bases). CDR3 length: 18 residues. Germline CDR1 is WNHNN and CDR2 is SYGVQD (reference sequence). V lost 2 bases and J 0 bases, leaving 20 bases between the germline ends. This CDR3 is CASSETVAVDKFSYEQYF. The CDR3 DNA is TGCGCCAGCAGTGAGACAGTGGCCGTGGACAAATTCTCCTACGAGCAGTACTTC.

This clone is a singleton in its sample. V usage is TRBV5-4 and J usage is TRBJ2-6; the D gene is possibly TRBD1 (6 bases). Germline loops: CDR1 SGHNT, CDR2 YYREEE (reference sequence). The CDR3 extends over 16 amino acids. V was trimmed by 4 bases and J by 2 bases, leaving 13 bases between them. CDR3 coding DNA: TGTGCCAGCAGCACCCAAACAGGGACTGGGGCCAACGTCCTGACTTTC. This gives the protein CASSTQTGTGANVLTF.

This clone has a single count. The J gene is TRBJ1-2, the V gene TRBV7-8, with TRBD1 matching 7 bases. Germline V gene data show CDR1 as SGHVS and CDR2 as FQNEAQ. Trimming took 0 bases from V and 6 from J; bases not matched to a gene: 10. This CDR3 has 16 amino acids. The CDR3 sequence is CASSLARIDRAHGYTF. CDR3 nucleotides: TGTGCCAGCAGCTTAGCGCGTATAGACAGGGCACATGGCTACACCTTC.

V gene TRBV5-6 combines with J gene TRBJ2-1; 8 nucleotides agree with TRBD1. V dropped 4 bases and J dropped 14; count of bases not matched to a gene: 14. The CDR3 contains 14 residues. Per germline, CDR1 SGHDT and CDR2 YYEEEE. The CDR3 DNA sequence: TGTGCCAGCAGCAGAATTGGACAGGGTAATAAAAAGTTCTTC. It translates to CASSRIGQGNKKFF.